The 9 T cell receptor beta chains below come from one sample, sequenced in a study of cytomegalovirus exposure and HLA in healthy donors (dated 2017 in TCRdb). The library was generated by the immunoSEQ multiplex PCR assay. A mixture of 60 forward primers for TCR Vbeta segments and 13 reverse primers for TCR Jbeta segments was used in the multiplex PCR. Here the immuneACCESS table is served through TCRdb, limited to in-frame sequences with V and J called. Missing clones are a known gap in these copies; in checked studies unresolved V genes cover under half, and the rest lacks a known reason. This sample holds nearly 110,000 clones; 81% were observed only once. Together, the top ten hold approximately 2.1% of the sample. Sequencing used PBMCs. The source is a young man in good health and CMV-seronegative.

V usage is TRBV13 and J usage is TRBJ2-7; 9 bases agree with TRBD1. CDR1 is PRHDT and CDR2 is FYEKMQ in the germline V gene (reference sequence). V dropped 3 bases and J dropped 2; count of bases not matched to a gene: 5. The CDR3 is made up of 15 amino acids. CDR3 nucleotides: TGTGCCAGCAGCTTTCCGGGACAGGGTACCTACGAGCAGTACTTC. This encodes CASSFPGQGTYEQYF.

The count of this clone is one. This chain links TRBV29-1 with TRBJ1-1; D remains unclear. Trimming left V 4 bases short and J 1 base short, with 10 bases between. CDR3 length: 13 residues. Germline CDR1 is SQVTM and CDR2 is ANQGSEA. CDR3 sequence (DNA): TGCAGCGTTGCAGACAAGCCGAACACTGAAGCTTTCTTT. Residues: CSVADKPNTEAFF.

V gene TRBV7-9 combines with J gene TRBJ2-1; tentative D call: TRBD1 (6 bases). The V gene lost 4 bases and the J gene lost 7 bases, with 11 bases spanning the gap. CDR1 is SEHNR and CDR2 is FQNEAQ in the germline V gene (reference sequence). CDR3 length: 13 residues. CDR3 sequence reads: CASSSQGLNEQFF. CDR3 sequence (DNA): TGTGCCAGCAGCTCACAGGGTCTAAATGAGCAGTTCTTC.

The CDR3 loop reads CASSGGPGGSYNSPLHF. The CDR3, as DNA: TGTGCCAGCAGTGGAGGCCCTGGAGGGTCCTATAATTCACCCCTCCACTTT. This rearrangement joins TRBV2 to TRBJ1-6; D is unclear. Deletions cut 4 bases from V and 1 base from J, with 14 bases between. Germline V gene sequence: CDR1 SNHLY, CDR2 FYNNEI. This CDR3 comprises 17 residues. Combining the CDR3 with reference TRBV2 and TRBJ1-6 gives the whole variable domain EPEVTQTPSHQVTQMGQEVILRCVPISNHLYFYWYRQILGQKVEFLVSFYNNEISEKSEIFDDQFSVERPDGSNFTLKIRSTKLEDSAMYFCASSGGPGGSYNSPLHFGNGTRLTVT.

The J gene is TRBJ1-5, the V gene TRBV7-2; 10 bases are a match to TRBD1. Germline V CDR1 and CDR2: SGHTA, FQGNSA. The length of the CDR3 is 15 residues. The V segment lost 1 base and the J segment 7 bases; nucleotides outside the gene matches: 4. The CDR3 coding sequence is TGTGCCAGCAGCTTAGAGGGACAGGGGCTCCAGCCCCAGCATTTT. Translated: CASSLEGQGLQPQHF.

Only one count was recorded for this clone. V usage is TRBV7-3 and J usage is TRBJ2-1, with 9 bases fitting TRBD2. Germline V gene data show CDR1 as SGHTA and CDR2 as FQGTGA. V lost 4 bases to trimming and J lost 7 bases; unmatched junction nucleotides: 8. The CDR3 is 15 residues long. This CDR3 is CASSSGAGGRNEQFF. DNA for the CDR3: TGTGCCAGCAGCTCCGGGGCGGGGGGGCGGAATGAGCAGTTCTTC.

The chain is built from TRBV14 and TRBJ1-5; 9 positions agree with TRBD1. The germline CDR1 and CDR2 sequences are SGHDN and FVKESK. Losses at the gene ends were 5 bases for V and 3 bases for J; bases not matched to a gene: 14. This CDR3 has 18 residues. Here the CDR3 DNA reads TGTGCCAGCAGCTCTATTGACCGGGACAGGGTGAACAATCAGCCCCAGCATTTT. Translation gives CASSSIDRDRVNNQPQHF.

The chain combines TRBV9 with TRBJ2-3; TRBD2 matches 14 bases. With 3 bases clipped from V and 9 bases from J, the junction kept 9 bases outside the gene matches. There are 16 residues in the CDR3. Germline V gene data show CDR1 as SGDLS and CDR2 as YYNGEE. The CDR3 loop is CASSGQPGLAGDTQYF. CDR3 nucleotides: TGTGCCAGCAGCGGTCAACCGGGACTAGCGGGGGACACGCAGTATTTT. Full variable domain (remainder filled in from reference TRBV9 and TRBJ2-3): DSGVTQTPKHLITATGQRVTLRCSPRSGDLSVYWYQQSLDQGLQFLIQYYNGEERAKGNILERFSAQQFPDLHSELNLSSLELGDSALYFCASSGQPGLAGDTQYFGPGTRLTVL.

The gene calls are TRBV6-5 and TRBJ2-1; D perhaps matches TRBD2 (7 bases). The length of the CDR3 is 15 residues. Germline V lookup: CDR1 MNHEY, CDR2 SVGAGI. V shed 3 bases and J shed 2 bases, with 11 bases lying between them. CDR3 in DNA: TGTGCCAGCAGTTATGAGGGGGGGCCCTACAATGAGCAGTTCTTC. Amino acid sequence: CASSYEGGPYNEQFF.